The following is a T cell receptor beta chain sequence with its context. This record belongs to a study of T cell changes during pregnancy in multiple sclerosis. Sequenced by immunoSEQ multiplex PCR; TCRdb stores in-frame clones only, minus some. Here the sample spans approximately 51,000 clones, around 94% being singletons. Germline trimming cut 2 bases from V and 3 bases from J; bases unmatched to any gene: 17. The germline V gene encodes CDR1 SGHTA and CDR2 FQGNSA. This CDR3 is built from 19 residues. V is TRBV7-2 and J is TRBJ1-1; 8 bases agree with TRBD1. The origin of this receptor is a female donor with multiple sclerosis, enrolled in a pregnancy study. Source: CD4+ T cells from peripheral blood mononuclear cells, taken in the second trimester of pregnancy. For the CDR3, the DNA is TGTGCCAGCAGCTTATTTCTCGTAGGGCTCGGGACAGGCTACACTGAAGCTTTCTTT. Its translation: CASSLFLVGLGTGYTEAFF.